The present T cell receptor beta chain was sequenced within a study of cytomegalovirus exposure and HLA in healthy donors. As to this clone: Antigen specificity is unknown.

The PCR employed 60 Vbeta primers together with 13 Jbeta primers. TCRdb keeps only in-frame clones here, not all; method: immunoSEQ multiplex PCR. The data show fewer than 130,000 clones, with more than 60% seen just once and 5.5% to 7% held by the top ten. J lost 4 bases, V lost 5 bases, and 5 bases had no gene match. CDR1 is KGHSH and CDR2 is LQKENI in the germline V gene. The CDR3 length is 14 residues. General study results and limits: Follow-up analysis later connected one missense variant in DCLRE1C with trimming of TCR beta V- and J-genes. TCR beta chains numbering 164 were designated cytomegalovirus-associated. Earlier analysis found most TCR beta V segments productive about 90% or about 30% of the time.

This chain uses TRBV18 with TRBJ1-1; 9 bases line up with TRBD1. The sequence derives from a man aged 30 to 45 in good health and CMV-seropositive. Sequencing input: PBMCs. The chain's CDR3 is CASSSGQGSTEAFF. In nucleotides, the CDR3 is TGTGCCAGCTCATCGGGACAGGGTAGCACTGAAGCTTTCTTT. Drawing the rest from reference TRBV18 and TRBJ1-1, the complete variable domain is NAGVMQNPRHLVRRRGQEARLRCSPMKGHSHVYWYRQLPEEGLKFMVYLQKENIIDESGMPKERFSAEFPKEGPSILRIQQVVRGDSAAYFCASSSGQGSTEAFFGQGTRLTVV.